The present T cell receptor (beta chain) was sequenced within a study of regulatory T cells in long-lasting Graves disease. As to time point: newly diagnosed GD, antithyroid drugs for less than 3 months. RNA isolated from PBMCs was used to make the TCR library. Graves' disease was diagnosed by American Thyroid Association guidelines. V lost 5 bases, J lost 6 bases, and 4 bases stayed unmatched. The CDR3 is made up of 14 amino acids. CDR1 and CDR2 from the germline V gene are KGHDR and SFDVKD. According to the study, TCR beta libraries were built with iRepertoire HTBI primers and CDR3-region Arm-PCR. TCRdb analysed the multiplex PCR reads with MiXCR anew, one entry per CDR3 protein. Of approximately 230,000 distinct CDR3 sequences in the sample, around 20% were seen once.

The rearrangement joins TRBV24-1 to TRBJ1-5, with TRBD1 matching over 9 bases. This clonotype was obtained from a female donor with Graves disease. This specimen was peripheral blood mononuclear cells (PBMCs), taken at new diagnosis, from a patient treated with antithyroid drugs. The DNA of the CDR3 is TGTGCCACCAGTGGGGGACAGGGCGGTCAGCCCCAGCATTTT. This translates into CATSGGQGGQPQHF.